This TCR beta chain was found in a study of radiotherapy plus CTLA-4 blockade in lung cancer. Across the whole study: An objective response was seen in 15% to 20% of patients, and disease control in less than 40%.

Study-wide points: Early clone dynamics of blood T cells, plus interferon-beta, reportedly predicted response best. Tumor-origin TCR clones grew in blood after radiotherapy plus ipilimumab.

As to this clone: Its antigen is unknown.

TCRdb's copy holds only in-frame clones and misses some; the assay was immunoSEQ multiplex PCR. The sample has fewer than 140,000 clones; around 85% are singletons. The germline gives CDR1 SEHNR, CDR2 FQNEAQ (reference sequence). The CDR3 is made up of 13 amino acids. The germline V and J ends were trimmed by 0 bases and 7 bases, with 9 bases remaining between them. The TCR comes from a human donor with non-small cell lung cancer that progressed on radiotherapy plus ipilimumab. Some clones in this sample may be carry-over from other donors' samples. Sequences were derived from peripheral blood, sampled from a patient treated with radiotherapy plus ipilimumab. This chain uses TRBV7-9 with TRBJ1-2; perhaps TRBD1 as D (6 bases). The CDR3 sequence: CASSLAGGAGYTF. The CDR3, as DNA: TGTGCCAGCAGCTTAGCGGGGGGGGCTGGCTACACCTTC.